This T cell receptor (beta chain) was sequenced for a study of shared clonotypes between healthy human individuals (dated by TCRdb to about 2020). For the study in its entirety: The cohort comprised a couple of women and a few men aged 18 to 49 years. For each donor, CD4 naive and CD4 memory were each run on three plates, CD8 naive on two plates, and CD8 memory on one plate. To estimate repertoire size and how much clonotype sharing occurs between individuals, the study deeply sequenced the blood TCR repertoires of about five healthy adults. Between about 0.8 and 8.9 billion PBMCs per donor were obtained by leukapheresis. Different laboratories and diverse techniques were used to prepare libraries and sequence TCR repertoires, to increase sequencing depth and limit assay-specific biases. On the study overall, not on this receptor specifically: Because the study included only a small number of donors, the genetic and exposure-history diversity represented was limited. Pairwise subsampling indicated that sequencing depth was expected to affect the degree of clonotype sharing among donors. Only blood was sampled, and tissue TCR repertoires likely differ from those in blood. When several donors were compared, the shared fraction of clonotypes was about 5.2% for naive CD4, approximately 3.5% for naive CD8, 2.3% for memory CD4, and about 0.36% for memory CD8. Clonotypes shared by all four sorted-subset donors showed higher generation probabilities than non-shared clonotypes. Naive subsets generally had larger estimated clonotype richness than memory subsets did. Rarefaction of sorted-subset datasets indicated incomplete sequencing despite the large sequencing depth.

Including the terminal cysteine and phenylalanine, the CDR3 comprises 15 residues. Here the CDR3 DNA is all that survives: 45 bases in frame from base 1. Reading the germline V gene gives CDR1 SGHRS and CDR2 YFSETQ. Relative to germline, V is 3 bases shorter and J is 4 bases shorter, with 16 bases between their ends. With respect to this clone: The specificity of this receptor is unknown. The input lacks base qualities; no much larger clone sits a single base away.

Using the deep immunoSEQ assay, TCR CDR3 regions were amplified from genomic DNA by multiplex PCR. Extracted genomic DNA from each cell subset was distributed evenly across all wells of several immunoSEQ 96-well plates, and each plate was treated as a replicate. Each replicate PCR for sorted subsets received roughly 0.2 ug genomic DNA, equal to tens of thousands of T cell genomes. Purified libraries were measured with a Qubit 3.0 fluorometer, size-checked on a Bioanalyzer 2100, and measured again with the KAPA Library Quantification kit. A separate single-read 150-cycle Illumina NextSeq 550 flow cell was used to sequence each immunoSEQ 96-well plate. The authors processed their data as follows. Because the immunoSEQ output included only junctional sequences and no quality scores, the filtering could not be the same as the filtering used for full-length reads. Sequences were annotated with PyIR, a Python wrapper for IgBLAST v1.9, and V/J genes and CDR3 were assigned using IMGT germline references. Reads with weak V/J assignments (E-value above 1e-6), missing CDR3, stop codons, out-of-frame junctions, or ambiguous translated residues were removed. V3J clonotypes were defined as sequences sharing an identical inferred V gene, J gene, and CDR3 amino acid sequence. Percentage overlap between repertoires was computed as shared unique clonotypes divided by the size of the smaller repertoire. Repertoire richness was assessed with RTK rarefaction, the Chao1 estimator, and Recon v2.1 estimates of unobserved clonotypes. Generation probabilities for all TCRbeta clonotypes obtained by the gDNA method from a few donors were computed using OLGA. TCRdb stores this immuneACCESS table with in-frame sequences only. Part of the clones is absent; in the studies checked, under half of the shortfall reflects unresolved V genes, and no reason is known for the rest. V and J calls and clone size come straight from that table; D and trimming were deduced from the DNA. The sample data list 300,000 or so clones, and 74% of these were observed just once. The ten largest account for approximately 10% of the sample.

Donors were healthy HIV-negative adults with no recently reported acute infections or vaccinations. All donors were Caucasian adults living in Nashville, Tennessee, USA. Magnetic negative selection was used to enrich CD4+ T cells, after which naive cells were positively selected on CD45RA and the negative fraction became the memory subset. Blood was obtained by leukapheresis, after which PBMCs were separated by Ficoll-Histopaque density gradient centrifugation and cryopreserved in liquid nitrogen vapor phase. Purity and quantity of every magnetically sorted T cell population were checked by analytical flow cytometry. From each sorted fraction, genomic DNA was isolated and quantified by UV absorbance on a Nanodrop 2000c.

The rearranged segments are TRBV5-1 and TRBJ2-5, with the D gene uncertain. This TCR was recovered from a man aged 25-40 years in good health. Material for sequencing was memory CD4+ T cells sorted from blood. What this sample's cell subset or site label stands for: CD45RA-negative fraction. The DNA sequence is given as TGCGCCAGCAGCTCAAACACGGAGCAGGCAGAGACCCAGTACTTC. Translated, this is CASSSNTEQAETQYF.